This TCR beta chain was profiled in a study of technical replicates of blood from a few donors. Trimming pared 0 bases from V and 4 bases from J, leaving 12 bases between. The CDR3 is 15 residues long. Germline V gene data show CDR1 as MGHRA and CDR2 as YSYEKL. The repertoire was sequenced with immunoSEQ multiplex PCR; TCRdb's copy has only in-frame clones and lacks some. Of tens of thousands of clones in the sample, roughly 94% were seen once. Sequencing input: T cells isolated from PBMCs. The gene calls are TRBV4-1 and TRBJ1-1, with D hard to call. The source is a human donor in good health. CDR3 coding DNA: TGCGCCAGCAGCCAAGATCGAGGTGGTGGCACTGAAGCTTTCTTT. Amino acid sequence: CASSQDRGGGTEAFF.